Presented here are 15 T cell receptor beta chains from one specimen sequenced in a study of early T cells in non-severe SARS-CoV-2 infection. Each CDR3 protein is one row after TCRdb ran MiXCR on the 5' RACE reads. The sample has 95,000 to 150,000 distinct CDR3 sequences; 14% to 15% are singletons. Sequencing was performed on whole blood. The source of these receptors is an adult who was a healthcare worker with PCR-confirmed SARS-CoV-2 infection or an uninfected control (not recorded which).

The rearrangement uses TRBV12-3 or TRBV12-4 and TRBJ2-2; perhaps TRBD1 as D (6 bases). The CDR3 length is 15 residues. V was clipped by 3 bases and J by 4 bases, with 12 bases between them. The CDR3 DNA sequence: TGTGCCAGCAGTTTGGGACAAAGTAGCACCGGGGAGCTGTTTTTT. This gives the protein CASSLGQSSTGELFF.

The chain has TRBV25-1 and TRBJ1-3; a weak D match, TRBD1 (5 bases). The ends were cut back, 4 bases at V and 8 bases at J, with 6 bases in the middle. This CDR3 has 11 amino acids. Germline V gene sequence: CDR1 MGHDK, CDR2 SYGVNS. The CDR3 sequence: CASSGGYTIYF. The CDR3, as DNA: TGTGCCAGCAGTGGGGGGTACACCATATATTTT. Filled out from reference TRBV25-1 and TRBJ1-3, the complete variable domain reads EADIYQTPRYLVIGTGKKITLECSQTMGHDKMYWYQQDPGMELHLIHYSYGVNSTEKGDLSSESTVSRIRTEHFPLTLESARPSHTSQYLCASSGGYTIYFGEGSWLTVV.

The V call is TRBV6-1, the J call TRBJ2-3; D might be TRBD1 (6 bases). Germline V gene data show CDR1 as MNHNS and CDR2 as SASEGT. This CDR3 has 15 amino acids. V was clipped by 4 bases and J by 6 bases, with 17 bases between them. The CDR3 sequence is CASSGTGNMGDTQYF. The CDR3 coding sequence is TGTGCCAGCAGTGGCACAGGGAATATGGGGGATACGCAGTATTTT.

In its sample, this clonotype was seen many times. This chain connects TRBV5-8 to TRBJ2-7, with 7 bases that match TRBD1. The junction had 6 bases not matched to a gene; V was cut back by 3 bases and J by 6 bases. Germline V gene lookup returns CDR1 SGHTS and CDR2 YDEGEE. The length of the CDR3 is 13 residues. The CDR3 reads CASSYDRAAEQYF. The CDR3 DNA sequence: TGTGCCAGCAGCTATGACAGGGCCGCCGAGCAGTACTTC.

V is TRBV18 and J is TRBJ2-7; possible D gene TRBD1, 6 bases. The germline gives CDR1 KGHSH, CDR2 LQKENI. The V and J ends lost 3 bases and 2 bases respectively, with 8 bases between them. CDR3 length: 13 amino acids. The CDR3 DNA is TGTGCCAGCTCACCGGACAGAACCTACGAGCAGTACTTC. Translating gives CASSPDRTYEQYF.

The chain couples TRBV20-1 to TRBJ2-5, with D perhaps matching TRBD2 (6 bases). In germline, CDR1 is DFQATT, CDR2 SNEGSKA (reference sequence). Trimming pared 6 bases from V and 5 bases from J, leaving 16 bases between. The CDR3 is 13 amino acids. Here the CDR3 DNA reads TGCAGTGCCACAGGCCGGGAGTCGGAGACCCAGTACTTC. Translation: CSATGRESETQYF.

The chain couples TRBV20-1 to TRBJ1-2, with a possible D match to TRBD1 (6 bases). Trimming left V 6 bases short and J 5 bases short, with 22 bases between. This CDR3 has 15 residues. From germline, CDR1 is DFQATT and CDR2 SNEGSKA (reference sequence). The CDR3 loop reads CSARNPLTGAYGYTF. The CDR3 DNA reads as TGCAGTGCGAGGAATCCTTTGACAGGAGCATATGGCTACACCTTC.

This clonotype has more than one count but fewer than ten. V is TRBV12-3 or TRBV12-4 and J is TRBJ1-5; D possibly corresponds to TRBD1 (5 bases). CDR3 size: 15 residues. Trimming took 4 bases from V and 6 from J, leaving 16 bases between them. CDR3 sequence reads: CASSWGRVQGQPQHF. The CDR3 DNA is TGTGCCAGCAGTTGGGGCAGGGTACAAGGTCAGCCCCAGCATTTT.

This sequence joins TRBV10-2 and TRBJ1-4; 10 bases fit TRBD1. J lost 5 bases, V lost 6 bases, and 3 bases had no gene match. This CDR3 region has 14 residues. Germline values: CDR1 WSHSY, CDR2 SAAADI. The CDR3 bases are TGCGCCAGCAGAGGGACAGGGGTAAATGAAAAACTGTTTTTT. This sequence encodes CASRGTGVNEKLFF.

The gene calls are TRBV4-1 and TRBJ2-7; D is undetermined. The germline V gene encodes CDR1 MGHRA and CDR2 YSYEKL. The CDR3 loop spans 15 amino acids. V was clipped by 1 base and J by 4 bases, with 14 bases between them. Here the CDR3 reads CASSQGNNEGYEQYV. CDR3 DNA sequence: TGCGCCAGCAGCCAAGGGAACAACGAAGGGTACGAGCAGTACGTC.

This clonotype was seen a few times. This rearrangement joins TRBV5-4 to TRBJ2-7; TRBD2 agrees at 10 bases. The CDR3 runs 16 residues. Germline loops: CDR1 SGHNT, CDR2 YYREEE (reference sequence). V lost 4 bases and J lost 5; bases outside the gene matches: 12. Here the CDR3 DNA reads TGTGCCAGCAGCCCAACCGGGACTAGCGTCGGGAACGAGCAGTACTTC. It codes for CASSPTGTSVGNEQYF. Full variable domain (missing parts from reference TRBV5-4 and TRBJ2-7): ETGVTQSPTHLIKTRGQQVTLRCSSQSGHNTVSWYQQALGQGPQFIFQYYREEENGRGNFPPRFSGLQFPNYSSELNVNALELDDSALYLCASSPTGTSVGNEQYFGPGTRLTVT.

The chain couples TRBV5-5 to TRBJ2-4, with TRBD1 matching over 9 bases. CDR1 is SGHKS and CDR2 is YYEKEE in the germline V gene (reference sequence). The CDR3 totals 17 residues. Trimming removed 3 bases from V and 0 bases from J; junction bases left unmatched: 7. CDR3 sequence reads: CASSWTGETRAKNIQYF. CDR3 sequence (DNA): TGTGCCAGCAGCTGGACAGGGGAAACTAGAGCCAAAAACATTCAGTACTTC.

The chain joins TRBV12-3 or TRBV12-4 to TRBJ1-5; the D is unclear. The V end was cut by 5 bases, the J end by 3 bases, with 8 bases between. The CDR3 contains 13 residues. The CDR3 spells CASSPGHNQPQHF. The CDR3 DNA reads TGTGCCAGCAGTCCCGGCCACAATCAGCCCCAGCATTTT.

This clonotype was observed at least ten times. The rearrangement links TRBV7-9 to TRBJ2-1; 9 bases fit TRBD1. The germline CDR1 and CDR2 sequences are SEHNR and FQNEAQ (reference sequence). V lost 5 bases to trimming and J lost 4 bases; unmatched junction nucleotides: 6. The CDR3 sequence is 15 residues long. CDR3 in DNA: TGTGCCAGCAGCCCCCGACAGGGGGGGTACAATGAGCAGTTCTTC. Amino acids: CASSPRQGGYNEQFF. Full variable domain (rest looked up from reference TRBV7-9 and TRBJ2-1): DTGVSQNPRHKITKRGQNVTFRCDPISEHNRLYWYRQTLGQGPEFLTYFQNEAQLEKSRLLSDRFSAERPKGSFSTLEIQRTEQGDSAMYLCASSPRQGGYNEQFFGPGTRLTVL.

This clonotype was seen a handful of times. The gene calls are TRBV7-2 and TRBJ1-2, with a weak D call TRBD1 (6 bases). Trimming shortened V by 6 bases and J by 1 base, and 9 bases separated the two germline ends. The CDR3 runs 13 residues. Germline CDR1 and CDR2: SGHTA and FQGNSA. The CDR3 DNA sequence: TGTGCCAGCAGGGGACAAAATAACTATGGCTACACCTTC. It is translated as CASRGQNNYGYTF.